One sample yielded the 27 T cell receptor beta chains listed below, sequenced in a study of shared clonotypes between healthy human individuals. The data were produced by immunoSEQ multiplex PCR, yet TCRdb's version contains in-frame clones alone and is incomplete. The sample lists more than 2,000,000 clones, just over 90% occurring once. The sequenced sample consisted of naive CD4+ T cells sorted from blood. Subset noted: CD45RA+ positively selected. These receptors came from a young man in good health.

This chain connects TRBV10-1 to TRBJ2-1; D unresolved. Germline V gives CDR1 WNHNN, CDR2 SYGVQD (reference sequence). Trimming left V 5 bases short and J 6 bases short, with 14 bases between. The CDR3 is made up of 14 amino acids. CDR3 in amino acids: CASSTGPQINEQFF. The DNA of the CDR3 is TGCGCCAGCAGTACCGGGCCCCAAATCAATGAGCAGTTCTTC.

J is TRBJ2-3 and V is TRBV5-1; TRBD2 agrees at 9 bases. V lost 7 bases to trimming and J lost 5 bases; unmatched junction nucleotides: 8. The CDR3 runs 14 residues. The germline V gene encodes CDR1 SGHRS and CDR2 YFSETQ. The DNA of the CDR3 is TGCGCCAGCGGGTTACGGACTAGCGAAGATACGCAGTATTTT. As protein: CASGLRTSEDTQYF.

The genes are TRBV3-2 and TRBJ1-5. TRBV3-2 is classified as a pseudogene. The CDR3 spans 9 residues. The chain's CDR3 is CAPVGVGHF. DNA of the CDR3: TGTGCCCCCGTCGGGGTGGGGCATTTT.

CDR3 amino acids: CSAAQGGFTKNIQYF. The CDR3 region has the DNA TGCAGCGCGGCACAGGGAGGTTTTACCAAAAACATTCAGTACTTC. V is TRBV29-1 and J is TRBJ2-4; D possibly uses TRBD1 or TRBD2 (6 bases each). The CDR3 is 15 amino acids. V lost 7 bases to trimming and J lost 2 bases, with 18 bases between them. The V gene's germline CDR1 is SQVTM and CDR2 ANQGSEA.

The V and J genes are TRBV10-3 and TRBJ1-5, with D unclear. This CDR3 region has 12 residues. Trimming stripped 6 bases from V and 5 bases from J, with 8 bases between. CDR1 ENHRY and CDR2 SYGVKD come from the germline V gene. CDR3 nucleotides: TGTGCCATCAGCTCGACGGATCAGCCCCAGCATTTT. It codes for CAISSTDQPQHF.

The V and J genes are TRBV6-5 and TRBJ1-4; D ambiguous. Per the germline V gene, CDR1 is MNHEY and CDR2 is SVGAGI. Trimming left V 3 bases short and J 4 bases short, with 9 bases between. The CDR3 sequence is 14 residues long. The CDR3: CASSYKAFNEKLFF. In DNA, the CDR3 is TGTGCCAGCAGTTATAAGGCCTTTAATGAAAAACTGTTTTTT.

This clone has a handful of counts. Distinct nucleotide sequences in the sample also encode this CDR3. The rearrangement links TRBV18 to TRBJ2-1; TRBD2 matches at 10 bases. Per germline, CDR1 KGHSH and CDR2 LQKENI. This CDR3 has 13 amino acids. J gave up 7 bases and V 3 bases, and 0 bases lay outside the gene matches. CDR3 nucleotides: TGTGCCAGCTCACCGGGACTAGCGAATGAGCAGTTCTTC. This gives the protein CASSPGLANEQFF.

This chain joins TRBV5-1 and TRBJ2-7; D is perhaps TRBD2 (7 bases). CDR3 length: 15 amino acids. The V and J ends lost 5 bases and 1 base respectively, with 16 bases between them. Germline V gives CDR1 SGHRS, CDR2 YFSETQ. In nucleotides, the CDR3 is TGCGCCAGCAGTTTAGGGGGAGGGGTATCCTACGAGCAGTACTTC. Translation: CASSLGGGVSYEQYF.

As regards this clone: Other nucleotide sequences in the sample specify the same CDR3. The rearrangement joins TRBV11-2 to TRBJ2-5; D unclear. Germline CDR1 and CDR2: SGHAT and FQNNGV. The V gene lost 1 base and the J gene lost 5 bases, with 5 bases spanning the gap. The CDR3 is 12 amino acids. The CDR3 region has the DNA TGTGCCAGCAGCTTAGCGAGGGAGACCCAGTACTTC. It encodes CASSLARETQYF.

The rearrangement links TRBV30 to TRBJ1-5, with 9 bases aligning to TRBD1. V shed 2 bases and J 4 bases; nucleotides not matched to a gene: 12. This CDR3 has 17 amino acids. Germline lookup yields CDR1 GTSNPN and CDR2 SVGIG (reference sequence). This chain's CDR3 is CAWSYTGTGRKNQPQHF. CDR3 coding DNA: TGTGCCTGGAGTTACACCGGGACAGGGAGAAAGAATCAGCCCCAGCATTTT.

The rearrangement uses TRBV6-1 and TRBJ2-2; 9 bases fit TRBD1. V dropped 7 bases and J dropped 4; count of bases not matched to a gene: 7. The germline V gene has CDR1 MNHNS and CDR2 SASEGT. This CDR3 has 15 residues. CDR3 in DNA: TGTGCCAGCACTCAACAGGGGGCAAGCACCGGGGAGCTGTTTTTT. It specifies CASTQQGASTGELFF.

V is TRBV18 and J is TRBJ2-7, with 10 bases matching TRBD2. The CDR3 is made up of 17 amino acids. V shed 3 bases, J shed 6 bases, and the junction held 14 bases outside the gene matches. CDR1 is KGHSH and CDR2 is LQKENI in the germline V gene. The CDR3 coding sequence is TGTGCCAGCTCACCTAGCGGGGGGCTAGCCGGGTCCGGCGAGCAGTACTTC. Encoded protein: CASSPSGGLAGSGEQYF.

This rearrangement joins TRBV6-1 to TRBJ2-7; 10 nucleotides align to TRBD1. V shed 6 bases and J 7 bases; nucleotides not matched to a gene: 12. This CDR3 has 15 amino acids. CDR1 and CDR2 from the germline V gene are MNHNS and SASEGT. The CDR3 loop reads CASRAPGQGHLEQYF. The CDR3 region has the DNA TGTGCCAGCAGAGCGCCGGGACAGGGGCACCTTGAGCAGTACTTC.

Remarks on this clone: A junction end diverges from the germline sequence, so it may reflect a read error. V is TRBV5-1 and J is TRBJ2-7, with 7 positions matching TRBD2. Germline V lookup: CDR1 SGHRS, CDR2 YFSETQ. The CDR3 is 13 amino acids. The CDR3 DNA sequence: TGCGCCAGCACCTTGGGGGGGGCCTACGAGCAGTACTTC. Translating gives CASTLGGAYEQYF.

CDR3 sequence reads: CASSQDWRDTEAFF. CDR3 nucleotide sequence: TGCGCCAGCAGCCAGGATTGGAGGGACACTGAAGCTTTCTTT. The V gene is TRBV4-3, the J gene TRBJ1-1; no firm D call. Trimming cost V 3 bases and J 3 bases, with 11 bases left between them. CDR3 size: 14 residues. CDR1 is LGHNA and CDR2 is YSLEER in the germline V gene.

The V call is TRBV19, the J call TRBJ2-2; tentatively, D is TRBD1 (5 bases). CDR1 and CDR2 (germline): LNHDA, SQIVND (reference sequence). The CDR3 contains 15 residues. The ends were cut back, 6 bases at V and 7 bases at J, with 18 bases in the middle. The DNA for the CDR3 is TGTGCCAGTAGCCTCCAGGGTATCCGGGTCGGGGAGCTGTTTTTT. Translated, it gives CASSLQGIRVGELFF.

The rearrangement joins TRBV11-2 to TRBJ2-1; D gene ambiguous. Trimming removed 4 bases at V and 4 bases at J, with 14 bases between. CDR3 length: 15 residues. CDR1 is SGHAT, CDR2 FQNNGV, per germline. This CDR3 is CASSSSYGIYNEQFF. The CDR3 DNA reads as TGTGCCAGCAGCTCCTCGTATGGGATTTACAATGAGCAGTTCTTC. Complete variable domain (other parts from reference TRBV11-2 and TRBJ2-1): EAGVAQSPRYKIIEKRQSVAFWCNPISGHATLYWYQQILGQGPKLLIQFQNNGVVDDSQLPKDRFSAERLKGVDSTLKIQPAKLEDSAVYLCASSSSYGIYNEQFFGPGTRLTVL.

In this sample, this clone turned up once. This sample includes further DNA sequences coding for the same CDR3. The CDR3 DNA reads TGCAGCGTTGGAGGGGGAGGCTACACCTTC. This translates into CSVGGGGYTF. V and J are TRBV29-1 and TRBJ1-2; D is possibly TRBD1 (6 bases). CDR1 and CDR2 (germline): SQVTM, ANQGSEA. V gave up 4 bases and J gave up 8 bases, with 8 bases separating them. CDR3 length: 10 residues.

This chain connects TRBV7-2 to TRBJ1-2; possibly TRBD1 for D (5 bases). The germline CDR1 and CDR2 sequences are SGHTA and FQGNSA. V dropped 6 bases and J dropped 8 bases, with 16 bases sitting between them. The CDR3 totals 13 residues. The CDR3: CASRPTGPQGYTF. CDR3 nucleotides: TGTGCCAGCAGACCTACAGGCCCTCAAGGCTACACCTTC.

V is TRBV7-9 and J is TRBJ2-3; D unclear. Per the germline V gene, CDR1 is SEHNR and CDR2 is FQNEAQ (reference sequence). The CDR3 contains 11 residues. The V end lost 3 bases, the J end lost 10 bases, and 8 bases lay between the germline ends. CDR3 nucleotides: TGTGCCAGCAGCTTTGGGGTCGCGCAGTATTTT. Its protein is CASSFGVAQYF.

The V and J genes are TRBV19 and TRBJ2-4, with 9 bases that match TRBD2. CDR1 is LNHDA, CDR2 SQIVND, per germline (reference sequence). The CDR3 extends over 16 amino acids. With V trimmed by 5 bases and J by 2 bases, 7 bases remained unmatched. CDR3 region: CASSLRREGTKNIQYF. Written as DNA, the CDR3 is TGTGCCAGTAGTTTGCGGCGGGAGGGGACCAAAAACATTCAGTACTTC. The variable domain in full, completed from reference TRBV19 and TRBJ2-4, reads DGGITQSPKYLFRKEGQNVTLSCEQNLNHDAMYWYRQDPGQGLRLIYYSQIVNDFQKGDIAEGYSVSREKKESFPLTVTSAQKNPTAFYLCASSLRREGTKNIQYFGAGTRLSVL.

The chain is built from TRBV21-1 and TRBJ2-2; the D segment call TRBD2 is taken from the table without a DNA check. TRBV21-1 is a known pseudogene. The CDR3 covers 12 residues. The CDR3: CASTPRAGELFF. DNA for the CDR3: TGTGCCAGCACCCCCCGGGCCGGGGAGCTGTTTTTT.

With regard to this clone: Other DNA sequences in the sample encode the same CDR3. The rearrangement links TRBV5-1 to TRBJ2-7; D possibly corresponds to TRBD2 (6 bases). The germline V gene has CDR1 SGHRS and CDR2 YFSETQ. The CDR3 has 15 residues. The germline V and J ends were trimmed by 0 bases and 0 bases, with 10 bases remaining between them. The CDR3 DNA sequence: TGCGCCAGCAGCTTGGCCGGGGGTAACTCCTACGAGCAGTACTTC. Translation: CASSLAGGNSYEQYF.

The table lists this clone with a count of one. CDR3 nucleotide sequence: TGCGCCAACCAGCGGGACTGCACAGATACGCAGTATTTT. Translation gives CANQRDCTDTQYF. The V and J genes are TRBV4-3 and TRBJ2-3, with 7 bases matching TRBD2. Germline-derived CDR1 and CDR2 are LGHNA and YSLEER. The CDR3 is 13 amino acids. V gave up 10 bases and J gave up 1 base; unmatched junction bases: 5.

V gene TRBV7-6 combines with J gene TRBJ1-6, with 7 bases matching TRBD1. Germline-derived CDR1 and CDR2 are SGHVS and FNYEAQ. This CDR3 is built from 15 residues. V shed 1 base, J shed 8 bases, and the junction held 5 bases outside the gene matches. The CDR3 nucleotides are TGTGCCAGCAGCTTAGTCCGACAGGGTGATTCACCCCTCCACTTT. Protein product: CASSLVRQGDSPLHF.

V and J are TRBV11-2 and TRBJ1-6; TRBD1 agrees at 9 bases. This CDR3 is 15 amino acids long. V shed 4 bases, J shed 10 bases, and the junction held 8 bases outside the gene matches. Germline CDR1 SGHAT, CDR2 FQNNGV. The CDR3 region has the DNA TGTGCCAGCAGCTGGGGACAGGGCTTTGGGTCACCCCTCCACTTT. It yields the protein CASSWGQGFGSPLHF.

The chain recombines TRBV4-1 with TRBJ2-7, with D possibly called TRBD1 or TRBD2 (6 bases each). Germline CDR1 and CDR2: MGHRA and YSYEKL. V was cut by 4 bases and J by 2 bases, with 9 bases left in between. This CDR3 comprises 13 residues. In DNA form, the CDR3 reads TGCGCCAGCAGCCGGGGGGCCACCTACGAGCAGTACTTC. Translated: CASSRGATYEQYF.